Shown below are 15 T cell receptor beta chains from a single sample sequenced in a study of cytomegalovirus exposure and HLA in healthy donors. Primers included in the PCR were 60 Vbeta and 13 Jbeta primers. Libraries were prepared by immunoSEQ multiplex PCR; TCRdb keeps only in-frame clonotypes and omits some of them. The sample consists of about 150,000 clones, approximately 84% of them appearing once. Sequences were obtained from PBMCs. These receptor sequences come from a woman aged 18-29 years in good health and CMV-seronegative.

CDR3 amino acids: CASKYYTGFHNEQFF. The CDR3 DNA is TGTGCCAGCAAATACTATACGGGATTCCACAATGAGCAGTTCTTC. The chain joins TRBV25-1 to TRBJ2-1; a weak D match, TRBD2 (5 bases). The CDR3 contains 15 residues. CDR1 is MGHDK and CDR2 is SYGVNS in the germline V gene. The germline V and J ends were trimmed by 7 bases and 5 bases, with 18 bases remaining between them.

There are a few counts of this clone. This sequence joins TRBV2 and TRBJ1-2; D is possibly TRBD1 (6 bases). Between the trimmed V and J ends, which lost 4 bases and 5 bases, there was a span of 14 bases. Germline V gene lookup returns CDR1 SNHLY and CDR2 FYNNEI. CDR3 length equals 14 residues. CDR3: CASSGRGGPYGYTF. As DNA, the CDR3 is TGTGCCAGCAGTGGACGGGGGGGCCCTTATGGCTACACCTTC.

The genes are TRBV28 and TRBJ2-1; D may be TRBD2 (5 bases). The germline V gene encodes CDR1 MDHEN and CDR2 SYDVKM. Between the trimmed V and J ends, which lost 3 bases and 9 bases, there was a span of 6 bases. This CDR3 is built from 11 residues. This chain's CDR3 is CASSFEGEQFF. The CDR3 nucleotides are TGTGCCAGCAGTTTTGAGGGTGAGCAGTTCTTC.

The chain links TRBV5-1 to TRBJ2-5; TRBD2 aligns across 14 bases. The J call may be incorrect, as the DNA end agrees better with TRBJ2-7. This CDR3 contains 16 residues. Germline V gene lookup returns CDR1 SGHRS and CDR2 YFSETQ. This chain's CDR3 is CASSSTSGRASYEQYF. Here the CDR3 DNA reads TGCGCCAGCAGCTCGACTAGCGGGAGGGCCTCCTACGAGCAGTACTTC.

The gene calls are TRBV20-1 and TRBJ1-2, with 9 bases lining up with TRBD1. The CDR3 is 11 residues long. Trimming cost V 5 bases and J 8 bases; bases outside gene matches: 3. Germline V CDR1 and CDR2: DFQATT, SNEGSKA (reference sequence). The CDR3 loop reads CSADRGKGYTF. The CDR3 nucleotides are TGCAGTGCTGACAGGGGGAAGGGCTACACCTTC.

In its sample, this clone was seen a few times. The chain is built from TRBV11-2 and TRBJ2-1, with 10 bases identical to TRBD2. Germline assignment: CDR1 SGHAT and CDR2 FQNNGV. V shed 8 bases, J shed 6 bases, and the junction held 10 bases outside the gene matches. The CDR3 covers 15 residues. CDR3 bases: TGTGCCAGCCTCAGCCCGGGACTAGCGATCAATGAGCAGTTCTTC. Translation gives CASLSPGLAINEQFF.

This chain uses TRBV27 with TRBJ2-5, with TRBD2 as a possible D gene (6 bases). CDR3 size: 15 residues. V lost 4 bases to trimming and J lost 2 bases, with 14 bases between them. The germline CDR1 and CDR2 sequences are MNHEY and SMNVEV (reference sequence). The CDR3 DNA sequence: TGTGCCAGCAGTTCCACGGGACTGGGACAAGAGACCCAGTACTTC. Its translation is CASSSTGLGQETQYF.

The rearrangement joins TRBV9 to TRBJ2-7; 10 bases are a match to TRBD2. The ends lost 4 bases at V and 2 bases at J; junction bases unmatched: 9. This CDR3 spans 16 amino acids. The germline V gene has CDR1 SGDLS and CDR2 YYNGEE. The DNA for the CDR3 is TGTGCCAGCAGCCCACCGATGCTAGCGGGAGCCTACGAGCAGTACTTC. Translation: CASSPPMLAGAYEQYF.

The chain recombines TRBV9 with TRBJ2-3; D is perhaps TRBD2 (6 bases). V lost 1 base and J lost 8, with 14 bases in between. The CDR3 is 14 amino acids. CDR1 is SGDLS and CDR2 is YYNGEE in the germline V gene. The CDR3 coding sequence is TGTGCCAGCAGCGTAAGGGACTTCTCAGGTACGCAGTATTTT. It yields the protein CASSVRDFSGTQYF.

The chain couples TRBV4-2 to TRBJ2-1; tentatively, D is TRBD2 (6 bases). Deletions cut 2 bases from V and 3 bases from J, with 11 bases between. Germline loops: CDR1 LGHNA, CDR2 YNFKEQ. The CDR3 contains 15 residues. The CDR3 is CASSQPGTFYNEQFF. Here the CDR3 DNA reads TGTGCCAGCAGCCAACCCGGGACTTTCTACAATGAGCAGTTCTTC.

This chain joins TRBV6-5 and TRBJ2-7; 10 nucleotides agree with TRBD1. The CDR3 totals 14 residues. Germline V gene sequence: CDR1 MNHEY, CDR2 SVGAGI. V was pared by 5 bases and J by 6 bases, with 7 bases of the junction left unmatched. CDR3 amino acids: CASSTGQGVGEQYF. CDR3 nucleotides: TGTGCCAGCAGTACCGGACAGGGGGTGGGCGAGCAGTACTTC.

This chain joins TRBV7-2 and TRBJ2-1; D unresolved. Germline V gene lookup returns CDR1 SGHTA and CDR2 FQGNSA. This CDR3 is built from 13 residues. Between the trimmed V and J ends, which lost 5 bases and 0 bases, there was a span of 5 bases. CDR3 protein: CASSPRSYNEQFF. In nucleotides, the CDR3 is TGTGCCAGCAGCCCCCGCTCCTACAATGAGCAGTTCTTC. Filled out from reference TRBV7-2 and TRBJ2-1, the complete variable domain reads GAGVSQSPSNKVTEKGKDVELRCDPISGHTALYWYRQSLGQGLEFLIYFQGNSAPDKSGLPSDRFSAERTGGSVSTLTIQRTQQEDSAVYLCASSPRSYNEQFFGPGTRLTVL.

The chain uses TRBV5-1 and TRBJ2-5; D is perhaps TRBD2 (6 bases). Per germline, CDR1 SGHRS and CDR2 YFSETQ. Trimming shortened V by 8 bases and J by 0 bases, and 14 bases separated the two germline ends. This CDR3 is built from 14 residues. CDR3 nucleotide sequence: TGCGCCAGTAACCCTCGGGAGTACCAAGAGACCCAGTACTTC. It yields the protein CASNPREYQETQYF.

CDR3 sequence reads: CAWTPGLSPNRNQPQHF. The CDR3 DNA reads as TGTGCCTGGACCCCGGGACTGAGCCCTAACCGCAATCAGCCCCAGCATTTT. The chain has TRBV30 and TRBJ1-5; TRBD1 might be the D (5 bases). Germline CDR1 GTSNPN, CDR2 SVGIG (reference sequence). The ends were cut back, 4 bases at V and 2 bases at J, with 21 bases in the middle. This CDR3 has 17 residues.

The chain combines TRBV5-4 with TRBJ2-1; 12 bases map to TRBD2. The CDR3 covers 17 residues. Germline V gene lookup returns CDR1 SGHNT and CDR2 YYREEE (reference sequence). The junction had 8 bases not matched to a gene; V was cut back by 4 bases and J by 3 bases. The CDR3 protein is CASSGRLAGVHYNEQFF. In DNA form, the CDR3 reads TGTGCCAGCAGCGGGCGACTAGCGGGAGTTCACTACAATGAGCAGTTCTTC.